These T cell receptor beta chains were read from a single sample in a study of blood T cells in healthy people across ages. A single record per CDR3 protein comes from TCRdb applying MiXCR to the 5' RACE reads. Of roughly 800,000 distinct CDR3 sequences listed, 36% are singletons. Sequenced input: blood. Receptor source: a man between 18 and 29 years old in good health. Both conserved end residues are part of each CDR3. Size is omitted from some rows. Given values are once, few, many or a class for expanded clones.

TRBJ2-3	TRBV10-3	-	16	CAISALIGQGPYTQYF
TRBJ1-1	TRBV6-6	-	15	CASTLDRSENTEAFF
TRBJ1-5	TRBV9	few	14	CASSLGVYDQPQHF
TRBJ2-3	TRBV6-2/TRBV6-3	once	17	CASSYRASGGSTDTQYF
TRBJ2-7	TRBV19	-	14	CAGSAGRTGNEQYF
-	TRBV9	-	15	CASSDGAGEEETQYF
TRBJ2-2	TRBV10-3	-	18	CAISESGTSGPGTGELFF
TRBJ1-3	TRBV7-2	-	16	CASSQEGPYSGNTIYF
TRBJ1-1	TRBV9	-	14	CASSVGGGTTEAFF
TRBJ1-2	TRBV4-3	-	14	CASSQVMRESGYTF
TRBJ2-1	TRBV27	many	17	CASSLPTGRGDYNEQFF
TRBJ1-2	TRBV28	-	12	CASSQTGHGYTF
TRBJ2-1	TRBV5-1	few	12	CASSWTGDTEFF
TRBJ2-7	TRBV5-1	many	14	CASSARGRDYEQYF
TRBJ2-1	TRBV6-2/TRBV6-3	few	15	CASSHPGLRPNEQFF
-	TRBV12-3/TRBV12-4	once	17	CASSLRAGRASYNEQYF
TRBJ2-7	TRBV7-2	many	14	CASSLVTGTYEQYF
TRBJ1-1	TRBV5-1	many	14	CASSLDGMNTEAFF
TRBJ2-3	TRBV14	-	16	CASSSKPGLGTDTQYF
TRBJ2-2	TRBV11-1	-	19	CASNTGGLAGLANTGELFF
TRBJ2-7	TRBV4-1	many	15	CASSPRDSKTYEQYF
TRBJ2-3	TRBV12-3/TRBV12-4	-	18	CASSFSGGRVVSTDAQYF
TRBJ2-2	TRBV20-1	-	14	CSARTGGSTGELFF
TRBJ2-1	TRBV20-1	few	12	CSAVAQEPAQFF